This T cell receptor beta chain was captured by sequencing in a study of CD8 T cells in ankylosing spondylitis. Findings and caveats of the study: In ankylosing spondylitis patients, matched synovial fluid reportedly showed significant enrichment of disease-linked clones. The study identified a TCR beta motif of roughly eight highly homologous variants that appeared characteristic of ankylosing spondylitis blood. Disease-linked clones bore a CD8+ phenotype and were relatively rare in peripheral blood. Existing reports had already noted some motif variants in reactive arthritis synovial fluid and blood.

Quantitative 5'-RACE was performed with molecular barcodes, and it yielded the TCR beta libraries. One entry per CDR3 protein results from TCRdb running MiXCR on the 5' RACE reads. The sample lists 700,000 or so distinct CDR3 sequences; under 20% were seen once. Remarks on this clonotype: Its antigen remains unknown.

Source material: blood, either unsorted or a sorted T cell fraction (not recorded which). The source is a male donor with ankylosing spondylitis.

CDR3 DNA: TGTGCCAGCAGCTTGGTGGGAAAAGGTCCCCAGCATTTT. Residues: CASSLVGKGPQHF. The V and J genes are TRBV5-5 and TRBJ1-5, with no clear D. CDR1 and CDR2 (germline): SGHKS, YYEKEE (reference sequence). This CDR3 is 13 amino acids long. The V and J ends lost 0 bases and 10 bases respectively, with 11 bases between them.